Listed here are 2 T cell receptor beta chains from one sample, sequenced in a study of T cells expressing NK-cell markers. TCRdb reworked the 5' RACE reads into one entry per CDR3 protein, no DNA. The sample data list a few hundred thousand distinct CDR3 sequences. The sample comprised blood T cells: a sorted CD56 or NKG2C T cell subset, CD4+ or CD8+ T cells, or bulk PBMC T cells (not recorded which). Receptors were obtained from a man younger than 30 in good health.

This chain connects TRBV7-9 to TRBJ2-5; TCRdb's assignment of TRBD2 cannot be checked, as there is no DNA. This CDR3 comprises 15 residues. Looked up from germline, CDR1 is SEHNR and CDR2 is FQNEAQ (reference sequence). CDR3 sequence reads: CASSLPTGTSGTQYF.

The chain carries TRBV6-5 and TRBJ2-7. Germline CDR1 and CDR2: MNHEY and SVGAGI. The CDR3 length is 13 residues. The CDR3 sequence is CASSYSLAYEQYF.